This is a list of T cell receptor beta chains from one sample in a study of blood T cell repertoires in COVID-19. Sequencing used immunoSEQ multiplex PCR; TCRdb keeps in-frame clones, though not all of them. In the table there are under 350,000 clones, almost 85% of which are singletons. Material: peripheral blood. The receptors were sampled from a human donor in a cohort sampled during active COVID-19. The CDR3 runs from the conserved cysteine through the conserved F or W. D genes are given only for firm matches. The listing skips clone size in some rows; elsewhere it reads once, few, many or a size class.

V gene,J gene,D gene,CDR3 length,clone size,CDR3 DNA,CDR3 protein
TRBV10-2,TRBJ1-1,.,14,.,TGCGCCAGCAGTGAGCCGCGACGGGACACTGAAGCTTTCTTT,CASSEPRRDTEAFF
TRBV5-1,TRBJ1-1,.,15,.,TGCGCCAGCAGCAGTGACAGGCGCATGAACACTGAAGCTTTCTTT,CASSSDRRMNTEAFF
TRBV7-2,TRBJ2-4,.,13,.,TGTGCCAGCAGCTTAGGTACCAAAAACATTCAGTACTTC,CASSLGTKNIQYF
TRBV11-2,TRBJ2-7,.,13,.,TGTGCCAGCAGCTTAGGGTGGGCGGGGGAGCAGTACTTC,CASSLGWAGEQYF
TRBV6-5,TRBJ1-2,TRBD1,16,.,TGTGCCAGCAGTTCCCCCGGACAGGGAGTCTTCTATGGCTACACCTTC,CASSSPGQGVFYGYTF
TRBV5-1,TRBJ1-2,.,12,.,TGCGCCAGCAGCTTTCTCAGCTATGGCTACACCTTC,CASSFLSYGYTF
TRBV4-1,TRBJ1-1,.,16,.,TGCGCCAGCAGCCAAGAGGAGAGGGCGGTACGCACTGAAGCTTTCTTT,CASSQEERAVRTEAFF
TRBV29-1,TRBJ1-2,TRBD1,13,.,TGCAGCGTTGAACGAGGGGGCGTGAATGGCTACACCTTC,CSVERGGVNGYTF
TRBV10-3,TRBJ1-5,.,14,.,TGTGCCATCAGTGAAGGACTGGGCAATCAGCCCCAGCATTTT,CAISEGLGNQPQHF
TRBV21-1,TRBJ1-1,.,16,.,TGTGCCAGCAGCCCATTGGACGGACAGGGTTACACTGAAGCTTTCTTT,CASSPLDGQGYTEAFF
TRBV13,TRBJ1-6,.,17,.,TGTGCCAGCAGCTCCTCCTCCGGCGGGAGGAGGGGTTCACCCCTCCACTTT,CASSSSSGGRRGSPLHF
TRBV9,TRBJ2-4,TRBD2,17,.,TGTGCCAGCAGCGCAGGAGGTCTAGCGGGGGGTGGAAACATTCAGTACTTC,CASSAGGLAGGGNIQYF
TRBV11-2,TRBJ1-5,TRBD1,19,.,TGTGCCAGCAGCCCGGGGACAGGGGAAACCCCAGATAGCAATCAGCCCCAGCATTTT,CASSPGTGETPDSNQPQHF
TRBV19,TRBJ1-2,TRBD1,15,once,TGTGCCAGTAGTACCTACGGGACAGTCTCCTATGGCTACACCTTC,CASSTYGTVSYGYTF
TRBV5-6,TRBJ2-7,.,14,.,TGTGCCAGCAGCTTGGGGCAGGGGTCCTACGAGCAGTACTTC,CASSLGQGSYEQYF
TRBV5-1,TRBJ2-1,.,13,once,TGCGCCAGCAGCCCCCAACTAAACAATGAGCAGTTCTTC,CASSPQLNNEQFF
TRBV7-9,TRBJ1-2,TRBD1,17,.,TGTGCCAGCAGCTTATACCCGTCGCGACAGGGGCGATATGGCTACACCTTC,CASSLYPSRQGRYGYTF
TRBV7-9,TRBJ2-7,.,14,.,TGTGCCAGCAGCTTAGGGACAGCAACCTACGAGCAGTACTTC,CASSLGTATYEQYF
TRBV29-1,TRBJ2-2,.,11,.,TGCAGCGGAAGAATCGGGGGAGAGCTGTTTTTT,CSGRIGGELFF
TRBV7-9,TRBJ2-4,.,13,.,TGTGCCAGCAGCTTATCCGGGGAAAACATTCAGTACTTC,CASSLSGENIQYF
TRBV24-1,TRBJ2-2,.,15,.,TGTGCCACCAGTGATTTAACGGAGGGATCCGGGGAGCTGTTTTTT,CATSDLTEGSGELFF
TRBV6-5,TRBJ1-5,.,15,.,TGTGCCAGCAGCACTGGACACTTCGCCGGTCAGCCCCAGCATTTT,CASSTGHFAGQPQHF